This paragraph reports one TCR beta chain. The data originate from a study of neurological immune-mediated disorders. In Maryland, USA, blood bank volunteers were the healthy controls. CDR3 length: 17 residues. Germline lookup yields CDR1 DFQATT and CDR2 SNEGSKA (reference sequence). Trimming removed 2 bases at V and 3 bases at J, with 20 bases between. Each CDR3 protein is one row after TCRdb ran MiXCR on the 5' RACE reads. The profile shows 80,000 or so distinct CDR3 sequences, about 9.7% of them singletons. Sequencing input: PBMCs. This clonotype was obtained from a man in his fifties in good health. J is TRBJ2-1 and V is TRBV20-1; possibly TRBD2 for D (5 bases). DNA for the CDR3: TGCAGTGCTAGATATCCGTCGAGCGGATCACACTACAATGAGCAGTTCTTC. Translated: CSARYPSSGSHYNEQFF.